The source of this T cell receptor (beta chain) is a study of T cells in localized non-small cell lung cancer. Whole-study results and caveats: Within adjacent lung there appeared a median approximately 59 of the top 100 tumor clones.

The table came from immunoSEQ multiplex PCR; TCRdb's copy has only in-frame clones and leaves some out. Of under 75,000 clones listed, 80% to 90% are singletons. For this clone: No antigen is known for it.

Losses at the gene ends were 7 bases for V and 1 base for J; bases not matched to a gene: 11. This CDR3 is 15 amino acids long. Germline V gives CDR1 SQVTM, CDR2 ANQGSEA. The TCR sequence derives from a male donor aged 60 or older with stage III squamous cell lung carcinoma. The chain couples TRBV29-1 to TRBJ1-1, with 8 bases matching TRBD1. Sequenced material: peripheral blood, taken before any cancer treatment. The CDR3 DNA reads TGCAGCGGGGGCGACAGGGGACTAGGGAACACTGAAGCTTTCTTT. Translated, it gives CSGGDRGLGNTEAFF.